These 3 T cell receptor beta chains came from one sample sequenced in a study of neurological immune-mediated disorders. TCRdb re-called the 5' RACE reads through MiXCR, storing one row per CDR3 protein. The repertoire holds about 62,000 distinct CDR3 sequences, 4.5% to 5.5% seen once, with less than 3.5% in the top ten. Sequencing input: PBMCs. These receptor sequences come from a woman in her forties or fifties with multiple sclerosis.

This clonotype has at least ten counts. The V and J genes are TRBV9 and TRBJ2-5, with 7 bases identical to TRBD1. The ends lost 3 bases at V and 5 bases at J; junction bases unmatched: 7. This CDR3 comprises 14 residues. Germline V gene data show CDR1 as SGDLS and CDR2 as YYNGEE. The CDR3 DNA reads TGTGCCAGCAGCGCCCGACAGGGAGATGAGACCCAGTACTTC. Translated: CASSARQGDETQYF.

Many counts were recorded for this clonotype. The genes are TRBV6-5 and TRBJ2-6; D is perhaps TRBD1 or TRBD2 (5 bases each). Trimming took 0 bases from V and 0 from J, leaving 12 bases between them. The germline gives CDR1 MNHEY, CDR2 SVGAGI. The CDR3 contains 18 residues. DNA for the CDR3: TGTGCCAGCAGTTACTCCCAGCCGGGGACCTCTGGGGCCAACGTCCTGACTTTC. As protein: CASSYSQPGTSGANVLTF.

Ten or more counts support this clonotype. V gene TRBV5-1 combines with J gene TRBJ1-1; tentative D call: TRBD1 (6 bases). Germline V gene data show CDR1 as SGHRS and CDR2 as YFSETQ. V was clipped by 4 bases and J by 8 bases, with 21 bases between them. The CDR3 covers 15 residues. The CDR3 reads CASSEQPGQSSEAFF. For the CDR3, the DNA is TGCGCCAGCAGCGAGCAGCCGGGACAATCATCCGAAGCTTTCTTT.